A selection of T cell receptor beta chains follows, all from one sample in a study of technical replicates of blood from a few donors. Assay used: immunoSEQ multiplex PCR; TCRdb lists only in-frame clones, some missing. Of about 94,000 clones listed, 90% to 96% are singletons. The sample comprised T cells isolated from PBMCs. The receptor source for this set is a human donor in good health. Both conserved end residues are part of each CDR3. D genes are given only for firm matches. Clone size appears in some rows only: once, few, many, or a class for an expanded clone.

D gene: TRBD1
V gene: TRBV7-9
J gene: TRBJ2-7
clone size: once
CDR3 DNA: TGTGCCAGCGGCCAAGGGACAGGACTATACGAGCAGTACTTC
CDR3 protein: CASGQGTGLYEQYF

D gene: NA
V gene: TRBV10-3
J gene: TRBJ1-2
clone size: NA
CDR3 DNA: TGTGCCATCAGTATAGACAGTCATACTAACTATGGCTACACCTTC
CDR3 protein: CAISIDSHTNYGYTF

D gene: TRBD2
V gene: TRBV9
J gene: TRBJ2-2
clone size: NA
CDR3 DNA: TGTGCCAGCAGCAGAACCGGGACTAGCTCCGGGGAGCTGTTTTTT
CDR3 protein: CASSRTGTSSGELFF

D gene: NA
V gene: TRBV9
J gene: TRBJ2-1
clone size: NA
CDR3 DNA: TGTGCCAGCAGCCCCGGGGGGCAGGGTGAGCAGTTCTTC
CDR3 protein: CASSPGGQGEQFF

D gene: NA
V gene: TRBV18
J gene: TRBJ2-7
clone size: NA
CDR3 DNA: TGTGCCAGCTCACCAGAGGGACACGGCTACGAGCAGTACTTC
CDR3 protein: CASSPEGHGYEQYF

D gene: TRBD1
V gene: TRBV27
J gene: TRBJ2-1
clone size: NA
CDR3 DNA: TGTGCCAGCAGTTTGGGGACAGGGCCCTACAATGAGCAGTTCTTC
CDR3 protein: CASSLGTGPYNEQFF

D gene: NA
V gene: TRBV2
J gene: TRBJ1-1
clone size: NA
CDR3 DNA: TGTGCCAGCGCCGGGAACACTGAAGCTTTCTTT
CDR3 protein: CASAGNTEAFF

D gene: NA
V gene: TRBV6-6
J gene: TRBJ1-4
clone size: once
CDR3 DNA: TGTGCCAGCAGCATAGCAGCAACCAATGAAAAACTGTTTTTT
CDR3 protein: CASSIAATNEKLFF

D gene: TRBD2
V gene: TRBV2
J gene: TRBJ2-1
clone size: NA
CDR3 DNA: TGTGCCAGCACCCCAGGAGCGGGAGGGCCTAATGAGCAGTTCTTC
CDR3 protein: CASTPGAGGPNEQFF

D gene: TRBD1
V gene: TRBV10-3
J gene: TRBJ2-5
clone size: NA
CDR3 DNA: TGTGCCTGTAGACAGGGGGAAAGGGAGACCCAGTACTTC
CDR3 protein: CACRQGERETQYF

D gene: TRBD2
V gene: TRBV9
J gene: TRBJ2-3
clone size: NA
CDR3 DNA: TGTGCCAGCGGCCTGGGACTAGCGGGGGGGGAGGATACGCAGTATTTT
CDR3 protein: CASGLGLAGGEDTQYF

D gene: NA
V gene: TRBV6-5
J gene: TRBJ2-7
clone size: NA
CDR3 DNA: TGTGCCAGCAGTTATGTCAGCTCCTACGAGCAGTACTTC
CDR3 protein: CASSYVSSYEQYF

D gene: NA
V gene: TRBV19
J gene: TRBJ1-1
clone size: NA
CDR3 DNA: TGTGCCAGTAGTATAGTAGCAGTGAACACTGAAGCTTTCTTT
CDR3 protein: CASSIVAVNTEAFF

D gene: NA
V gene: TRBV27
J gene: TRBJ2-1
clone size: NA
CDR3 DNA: TGTGCCAGCAGTTTATTTCCCCTCCTGGGGGGGCCTGCCAATGAGCAGTTCTTC
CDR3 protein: CASSLFPLLGGPANEQFF

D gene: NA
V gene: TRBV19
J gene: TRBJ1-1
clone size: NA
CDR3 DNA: TGTGCCAGTAGTATGAGGGACACTGAAGCTTTCTTT
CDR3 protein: CASSMRDTEAFF

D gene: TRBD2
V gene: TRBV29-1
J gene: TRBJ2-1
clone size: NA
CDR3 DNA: TGCAGCGCGGGGGGGGGAGCCTACAATGAGCAGTTCTTC
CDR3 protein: CSAGGGAYNEQFF

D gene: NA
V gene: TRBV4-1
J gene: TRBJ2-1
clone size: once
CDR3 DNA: TGCGCCAGCAGCCAAGATATTGAGCAGTTCTTC
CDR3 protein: CASSQDIEQFF

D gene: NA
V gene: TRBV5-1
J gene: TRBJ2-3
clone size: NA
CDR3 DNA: TGCGCCAGCAGCTTGGTTTCCTCCTCTAGCACAGATACGCAGTATTTT
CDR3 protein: CASSLVSSSSTDTQYF

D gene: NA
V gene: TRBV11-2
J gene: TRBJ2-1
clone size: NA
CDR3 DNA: TGTGCCAGCAGCTTTTTCGATGAGCAGTTCTTC
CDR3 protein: CASSFFDEQFF

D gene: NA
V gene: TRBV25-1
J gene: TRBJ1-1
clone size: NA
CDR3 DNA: TGTGCCAGCAGTGAATATAGCAACACTGAAGCTTTCTTT
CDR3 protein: CASSEYSNTEAFF

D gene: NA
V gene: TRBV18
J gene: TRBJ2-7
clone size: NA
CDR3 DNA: TGTGCCAGCTCACCAGTTGGAGCAGGGATGATGGGCGAGCAGTACTTC
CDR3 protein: CASSPVGAGMMGEQYF

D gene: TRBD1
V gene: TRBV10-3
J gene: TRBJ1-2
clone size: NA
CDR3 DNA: TGTGCCATCGGGACAGGGCTCTTAGGCTACACCTTC
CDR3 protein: CAIGTGLLGYTF

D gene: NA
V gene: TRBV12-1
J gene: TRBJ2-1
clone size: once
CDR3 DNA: TGTGCCAGCAGCTCCCGGACTAGCGGACCCTACAATGAGCAGTTCTTC
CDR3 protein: CASSSRTSGPYNEQFF

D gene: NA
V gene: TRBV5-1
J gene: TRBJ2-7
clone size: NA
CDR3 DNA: TGCGCCAGCAGCCCCGGACTGGGCCGCGAGCAGTACTTC
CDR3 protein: CASSPGLGREQYF

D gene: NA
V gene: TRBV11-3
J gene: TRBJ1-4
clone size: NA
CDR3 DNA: TGTGCCAGCAGCCTAAATTACAGAACTAATGAAAAACTGTTTTTT
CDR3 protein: CASSLNYRTNEKLFF

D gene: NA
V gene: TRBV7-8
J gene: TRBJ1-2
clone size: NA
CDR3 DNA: TGTGCCAGCAGTCTCCGGTCTGAGCGGGCCTATGGCTACACCTTC
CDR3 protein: CASSLRSERAYGYTF

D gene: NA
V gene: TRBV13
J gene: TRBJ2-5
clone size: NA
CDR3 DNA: TGTGCCAGCAGCTTAAGAGGCGAGACCCAGTACTTC
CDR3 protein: CASSLRGETQYF

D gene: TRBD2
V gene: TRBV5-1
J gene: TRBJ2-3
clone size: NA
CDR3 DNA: TGCGCCAGCAGCTCCGTTTATGTGGGCGGGGGGGCCTATAGCACAGATACGCAGTATTTT
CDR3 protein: CASSSVYVGGGAYSTDTQYF

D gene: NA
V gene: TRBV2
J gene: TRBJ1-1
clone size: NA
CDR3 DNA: TGTGCCAGCAGTGACGAATTATGGGGGGAGACTGAAGCTTTCTTT
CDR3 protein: CASSDELWGETEAFF

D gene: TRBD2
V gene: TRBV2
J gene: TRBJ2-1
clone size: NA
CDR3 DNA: TGTGCCAGCAGTGAATTTGCCGGGACTAGATACAATGAGCAGTTCTTC
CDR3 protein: CASSEFAGTRYNEQFF

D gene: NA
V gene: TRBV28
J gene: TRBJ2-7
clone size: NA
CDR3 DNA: TGTGCCACCCGGGAGAGGCGATCCGAGCAGTACTTC
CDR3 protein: CATRERRSEQYF

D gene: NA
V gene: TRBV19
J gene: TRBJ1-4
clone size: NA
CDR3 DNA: TGTGCCAGTAGTCCTTCCCACAGGGTTTCAGATGAAAAACTGTTTTTT
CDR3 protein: CASSPSHRVSDEKLFF

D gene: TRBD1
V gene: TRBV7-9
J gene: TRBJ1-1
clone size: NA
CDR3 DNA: TGTGCCAGCAGCTTAGCTTCGCGACAGGGGAATACTACTGAAGCTTTCTTT
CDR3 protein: CASSLASRQGNTTEAFF

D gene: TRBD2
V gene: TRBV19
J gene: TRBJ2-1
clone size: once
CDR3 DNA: TGTGCCAGCTACGGACTAGCGGGGGGCCCACCGTTCTTC
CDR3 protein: CASYGLAGGPPFF

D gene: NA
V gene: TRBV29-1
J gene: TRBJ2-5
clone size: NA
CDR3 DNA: TGCAGCGTTGTGTATTCGGGGATACAAGAGACCCAGTACTTC
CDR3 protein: CSVVYSGIQETQYF

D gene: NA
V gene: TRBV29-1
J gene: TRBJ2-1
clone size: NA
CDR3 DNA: TGCAGCGTTGAAGGGCTACCTCTGAGGTACAATGAGCAGTTCTTC
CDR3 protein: CSVEGLPLRYNEQFF

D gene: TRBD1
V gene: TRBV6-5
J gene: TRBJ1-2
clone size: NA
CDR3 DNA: TGTGCCAGCAGGCACAGGACAGGGGTGATCCATGGCTACACCTTC
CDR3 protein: CASRHRTGVIHGYTF

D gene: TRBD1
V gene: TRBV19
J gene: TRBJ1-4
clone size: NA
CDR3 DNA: TGTGCCAGTACCCCCGGGGACAGACCTAATGAAAAACTGTTTTTT
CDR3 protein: CASTPGDRPNEKLFF

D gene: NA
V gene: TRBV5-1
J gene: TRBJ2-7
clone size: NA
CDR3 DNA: TGCGCCAGCAGCTTGGGGGACACCTACTCCTACGAGCAGTACTTC
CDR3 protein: CASSLGDTYSYEQYF

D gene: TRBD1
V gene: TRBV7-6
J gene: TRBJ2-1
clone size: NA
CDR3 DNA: TGTGCCAGCAGCTCAGCGGTCAGGGGGCCTACCCCCAATGAGCAGTTCTTC
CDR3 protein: CASSSAVRGPTPNEQFF

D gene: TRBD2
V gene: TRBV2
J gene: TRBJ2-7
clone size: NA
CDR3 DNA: TGTGCCGGGTCCGGGACTAGCGGTATCTACGAGCAGTACTTC
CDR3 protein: CAGSGTSGIYEQYF

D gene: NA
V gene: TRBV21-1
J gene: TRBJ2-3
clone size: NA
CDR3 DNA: TGTGCCAGCAGCAAAGGGACTAGCCCAGATACGCAGTATTTT
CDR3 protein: CASSKGTSPDTQYF

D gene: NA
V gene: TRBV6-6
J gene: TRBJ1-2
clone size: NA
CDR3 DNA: TGTGCCAGCACCCCGACCAGGGGCCTCTATGGCTACACCTTC
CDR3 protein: CASTPTRGLYGYTF

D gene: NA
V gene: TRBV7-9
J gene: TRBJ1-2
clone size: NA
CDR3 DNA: TGTGCCAGCAGCCCTAGGGCTTTCTTTAGGGGCTACTATGGCTACACCTTC
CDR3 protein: CASSPRAFFRGYYGYTF

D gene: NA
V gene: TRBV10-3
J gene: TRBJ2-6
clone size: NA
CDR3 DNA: TGTGCCACCTCGAAAGGAGGAGGGACGGAAGGGGCCAACGTCCTGACTTTC
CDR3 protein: CATSKGGGTEGANVLTF

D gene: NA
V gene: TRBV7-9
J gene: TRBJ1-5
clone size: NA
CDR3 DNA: TGTGCCAGCAGCTTAGACCAGCCGTTCAGGGAAGTTTATCAGTCCCAGCATTTT
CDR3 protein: CASSLDQPFREVYQSQHF

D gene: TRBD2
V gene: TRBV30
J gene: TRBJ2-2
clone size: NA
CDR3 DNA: TGTGCCTGGAGTGTACTGGGCGGGGGGAGTACCGGGGAGCTGTTTTTT
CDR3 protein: CAWSVLGGGSTGELFF

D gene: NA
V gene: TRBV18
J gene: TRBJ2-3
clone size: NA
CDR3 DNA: TGTGCCAGCTCATTCTACACAGATACGCAGTATTTT
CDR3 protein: CASSFYTDTQYF

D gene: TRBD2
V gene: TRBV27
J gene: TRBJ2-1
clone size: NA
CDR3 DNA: TGTGCCAGCAGTATCGGGACTAGCAGAACCTACAATGAGCAGTTCTTC
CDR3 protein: CASSIGTSRTYNEQFF

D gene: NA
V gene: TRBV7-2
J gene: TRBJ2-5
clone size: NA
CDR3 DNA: TGTGCCAGCAGCTTTCTTCTTCAGTACTTC
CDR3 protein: CASSFLLQYF

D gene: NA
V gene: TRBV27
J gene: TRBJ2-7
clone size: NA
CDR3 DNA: TGTGCCAGCAGTTTACTCAGCCCCGGGACATTCACCTACGAGCAGTACTTC
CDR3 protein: CASSLLSPGTFTYEQYF

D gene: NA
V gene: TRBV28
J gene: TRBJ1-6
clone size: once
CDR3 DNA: TGTGCCAGCAGTATGTCGGGGGGCAGTCGGGTGGGTTCACCCCTCCACTTT
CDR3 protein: CASSMSGGSRVGSPLHF

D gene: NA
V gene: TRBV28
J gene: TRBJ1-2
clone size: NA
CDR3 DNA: TGTGCCAGCAGCATCGCGCGCTATGGCTACACCTTC
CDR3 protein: CASSIARYGYTF